The 26 T cell receptor beta chains presented below share a single source sample, sequenced in a study of Graves' ophthalmopathy and Graves' hyperthyroidism. RNA transcripts were the template, and TCR beta CDR3 regions were amplified from them. HTBI primers were used in a first-round RT-PCR, which preceded a second-round multiplex PCR. TCRdb passed the multiplex PCR reads through MiXCR, listing each CDR3 protein once. The repertoire holds over 500,000 distinct CDR3 sequences, with about a fifth as singletons. Sample: peripheral blood. These receptors all come from a woman between 18 and 29 years old with stable Graves' hyperthyroidism. Some clones in this sample may be carry-over from other donors' samples.

The chain combines TRBV6-1 with TRBJ2-6, with 7 positions matching TRBD1. Germline V CDR1 and CDR2: MNHNS, SASEGT. V lost 6 bases and J lost 0; bases outside the gene matches: 8. The CDR3 spans 17 residues. CDR3 nucleotides: TGTGCCAGCAGCGAATCTGGGACAGCCTCTGGGGCCAACGTCCTGACTTTC. Translation gives CASSESGTASGANVLTF.

This clonotype was seen ten or more times. The genes are TRBV6-2 or TRBV6-3 and TRBJ1-2; D might be TRBD1 (6 bases). The V end lost 8 bases, the J end lost 7 bases, and 14 bases lay between the germline ends. The CDR3 has 12 amino acids. Germline lookup yields CDR1 MNHEY and CDR2 SVGEGT. The CDR3 spells CASRSGAGGYTF. As DNA, the CDR3 is TGTGCCAGCCGTTCGGGGGCGGGTGGCTACACCTTC.

This clonotype was seen ten or more times. The genes are TRBV29-1 and TRBJ2-7, with 8 bases matching TRBD1. The germline V gene encodes CDR1 SQVTM and CDR2 ANQGSEA. The V and J ends lost 7 bases and 3 bases, in that order; junction bases with no gene match: 5. This CDR3 region has 12 residues. CDR3 sequence reads: CSAGQGFYEQYF. The CDR3 bases are TGCAGCGCCGGACAGGGCTTCTACGAGCAGTACTTC.

J is TRBJ2-5 and V is TRBV28; weak D call: TRBD1 (7 bases). Germline V gene lookup returns CDR1 MDHEN and CDR2 SYDVKM. The germline V and J ends were trimmed by 6 bases and 4 bases, with 12 bases remaining between them. The CDR3 is made up of 13 amino acids. The CDR3 is CASRRQGGETQYF. The CDR3 bases are TGTGCCAGCAGGAGACAGGGAGGAGAGACCCAGTACTTC.

This clonotype was detected only a few times. At one boundary the junction diverges from the germline segment, which might be a read error. The chain recombines TRBV12-3 or TRBV12-4 with TRBJ2-2; D is perhaps TRBD2 (6 bases). CDR3 size: 11 residues. CDR3 amino acids: CASILTGGLFF. CDR3 DNA: TGTGCCAGCATCCTTACCGGGGGGCTGTTTTTT.

In this sample, this clonotype turned up many times. One end of the junction varies from germline; a read error may be responsible. This chain joins TRBV6-8 and TRBJ1-5; D remains ambiguous. CDR1 and CDR2 from the germline V gene are MNHGY and SAAAGT. The CDR3 spans 11 residues. The CDR3: CASSYRQNMNF. The CDR3 region has the DNA TGTGCCAGCAGTTACAGGCAGAACATGAATTTT.

The gene calls are TRBV10-3 and TRBJ1-3; 10 bases match TRBD1. Germline V CDR1 and CDR2: ENHRY, SYGVKD. J was trimmed by 0 bases and V by 10 bases; bases with no gene match: 6. The CDR3 spans 15 residues. CDR3 in amino acids: CATLGTGDSGNTIYF. Written as DNA, the CDR3 is TGTGCCACTCTCGGGACAGGGGACTCTGGAAACACCATATATTTT.

This sequence joins TRBV3-1 and TRBJ2-7; D uncertain. Deletions cut 4 bases from V and 7 bases from J, with 14 bases between. The CDR3 loop spans 13 amino acids. Germline loops: CDR1 LGHDT, CDR2 YNNKEL (reference sequence). The CDR3 protein is CASSPLPSAEQYF. In nucleotides, the CDR3 is TGTGCCAGCAGCCCACTACCTTCAGCGGAGCAGTACTTC.

V gene TRBV12-3 or TRBV12-4 combines with J gene TRBJ1-2; D is possibly TRBD1 (5 bases). V dropped 7 bases and J dropped 5 bases, with 11 bases sitting between them. This CDR3 spans 12 amino acids. The CDR3 here is CASKGLGYGYTF. The DNA of the CDR3 is TGTGCCAGCAAGGGACTAGGTTATGGCTACACCTTC.

This clonotype was picked up one time. A much larger clone sits a single nucleotide away, making a read error possible. V usage is TRBV6-1 and J usage is TRBJ1-5, with D possibly TRBD1 on 6 matching bases. Germline CDR1 reads MNHNS; CDR2 reads SASEGT. CDR3 length: 13 residues. Deletions cut 6 bases from V and 7 bases from J, with 13 bases between. The chain's CDR3 is CASSGGAGQPQHF. The DNA for the CDR3 is TGTGCCAGCAGCGGGGGCGCAGGGCAGCCCCAGCATTTT.

The sample holds a few counts of this clonotype. This rearrangement joins TRBV19 to TRBJ1-1, with D unresolved. Germline V gives CDR1 LNHDA, CDR2 SQIVND (reference sequence). The CDR3 spans 15 residues. Trimming stripped 4 bases from V and 5 bases from J, with 17 bases between. The CDR3 sequence is CASSSREGTETEAFF. In DNA, the CDR3 is TGTGCCAGTAGTAGCCGGGAGGGTACGGAGACTGAAGCTTTCTTT.

The sample holds many counts of this clonotype. This chain connects TRBV12-3 or TRBV12-4 to TRBJ2-7; possibly TRBD1 for D (6 bases). This CDR3 comprises 12 residues. The V end was cut by 6 bases, the J end by 3 bases, with 9 bases between. CDR3: CASSTGFYEQYF. For the CDR3, the DNA is TGTGCCAGCAGCACAGGGTTCTACGAGCAGTACTTC.

The gene calls are TRBV6-1 and TRBJ2-7; D gene unclear. This CDR3 comprises 12 residues. Germline V gene sequence: CDR1 MNHNS, CDR2 SASEGT. The V end was cut by 6 bases, the J end by 5 bases, with 11 bases between. CDR3 region: CASSPLVHEQYF. As DNA, the CDR3 is TGTGCCAGCAGCCCGCTCGTCCACGAGCAGTACTTC.

This clonotype was counted at least ten times. The rearrangement links TRBV15 to TRBJ2-6; D is unclear. Trimming took off 0 bases at V and 2 bases at J, with 5 bases between the two ends. The germline gives CDR1 LNHNV, CDR2 YYDKDF (reference sequence). The CDR3 has 15 residues. The CDR3: CATSRDLAGANVLTF. The CDR3 DNA is TGTGCCACCAGCAGAGATCTCGCTGGGGCCAACGTCCTGACTTTC.

This clonotype has just a few counts. The gene calls are TRBV12-3 or TRBV12-4 and TRBJ2-7, with D tentatively TRBD1 (6 bases). V lost 3 bases, J lost 3 bases, and 12 bases lay in between. This CDR3 is built from 14 residues. The CDR3 bases are TGTGCCAGCAGTTTGACCAACAGGGTCTACGAGCAGTACTTC. Its protein is CASSLTNRVYEQYF.

At least ten counts were recorded for this clonotype. This sequence joins TRBV28 and TRBJ2-7; 7 bases match TRBD1. CDR3 length: 16 amino acids. With 7 bases clipped from V and 4 bases from J, the junction kept 16 bases outside the gene matches. Germline-derived CDR1 and CDR2 are MDHEN and SYDVKM. The CDR3 region has the DNA TGTGCCAGCATCGGGATAGGACGACAGGGTAGATACGAGCAGTACTTC. This gives the protein CASIGIGRQGRYEQYF. Supplemented by reference TRBV28 and TRBJ2-7, the full variable domain reads DVKVTQSSRYLVKRTGEKVFLECVQDMDHENMFWYRQDPGLGLRLIYFSYDVKMKEKGDIPEGYSVSREKKERFSLILESASTNQTSMYLCASIGIGRQGRYEQYFGPGTRLTVT.

The chain has TRBV28 and TRBJ1-2; D possibly corresponds to TRBD1 (6 bases). Trimming stripped 5 bases from V and 3 bases from J, with 13 bases between. The CDR3 is made up of 14 amino acids. In germline, CDR1 is MDHEN, CDR2 SYDVKM. DNA for the CDR3: TGTGCCAGCAGTATGCAGGGGCGCCACTATGGCTACACCTTC. It encodes CASSMQGRHYGYTF.

This clonotype was seen repeatedly, ten times or more. The chain couples TRBV2 to TRBJ1-5; 11 nucleotides agree with TRBD1. CDR1 and CDR2 (germline): SNHLY, FYNNEI. CDR3 size: 13 residues. The ends lost 6 bases at V and 6 bases at J; junction bases unmatched: 1. The CDR3 spells CASRGTGGQPQHF. In DNA, the CDR3 is TGTGCCAGCAGGGGGACAGGGGGTCAGCCCCAGCATTTT.

This clonotype was counted many times. The genes are TRBV6-1 and TRBJ2-2, with 10 bases that match TRBD2. The germline gives CDR1 MNHNS, CDR2 SASEGT. V gave up 6 bases and J gave up 4 bases; unmatched junction bases: 8. The CDR3 runs 16 residues. CDR3 in amino acids: CASSAGTSEPTGELFF. DNA of the CDR3: TGTGCCAGCAGCGCCGGGACTAGCGAACCCACCGGGGAGCTGTTTTTT.

This clonotype was counted many times. This rearrangement joins TRBV20-1 to TRBJ1-1; D gene unclear. Germline CDR1 reads DFQATT; CDR2 reads SNEGSKA (reference sequence). The V end lost 3 bases, the J end lost 5 bases, and 16 bases lay between the germline ends. This CDR3 has 14 residues. CDR3 bases: TGCAGTGCTAGCTTCTTGTTGGAGGGTACTGAAGCTTTCTTT. This translates into CSASFLLEGTEAFF.

This clonotype was recorded a few times. The chain carries TRBV20-1 and TRBJ2-7; D call uncertain. The CDR3 has 13 residues. Germline lookup yields CDR1 DFQATT and CDR2 SNEGSKA (reference sequence). The V and J ends lost 8 bases and 2 bases respectively, with 16 bases between them. For the CDR3, the DNA is TGCAGTTCCTTATCTTGGGAAACCTACGAGCAGTACTTC. As protein: CSSLSWETYEQYF.

This clonotype was seen repeatedly, ten times or more. The chain links TRBV6-4 to TRBJ2-7; 12 nucleotides line up with TRBD2. The ends lost 8 bases at V and 0 bases at J; junction bases unmatched: 14. Germline CDR1 reads MRHNA; CDR2 reads SNTAGT. CDR3 size: 18 residues. CDR3 region: CASCRLLAGGPSSYEQYF. The CDR3 DNA is TGTGCCAGCTGCCGCCTACTAGCGGGGGGACCTAGCTCCTACGAGCAGTACTTC.

This clonotype was counted ten times or more. This sequence joins TRBV6-1 and TRBJ2-2, with D maybe TRBD1 (5 bases). V lost 6 bases, J lost 2 bases, and 16 bases lay in between. The V gene's germline CDR1 is MNHNS and CDR2 SASEGT. The CDR3 extends over 16 amino acids. CDR3 DNA: TGTGCCAGCAGAGCGAGAGACAGAATTAACACCGGGGAGCTGTTTTTT. Translated: CASRARDRINTGELFF.

This clonotype has a count of ten or more. The chain has TRBV12-3 or TRBV12-4 and TRBJ1-2; D gene uncertain. The CDR3 is 14 residues long. The V end lost 1 base, the J end lost 7 bases, and 13 bases lay between the germline ends. The CDR3 region is CASSLGPGEAGYTF. CDR3 DNA sequence: TGTGCCAGCAGTTTAGGGCCGGGCGAAGCTGGCTACACCTTC.

This clonotype was recorded at least ten times. The chain is built from TRBV19 and TRBJ1-1, with 7 bases that match TRBD1. This CDR3 contains 15 residues. The V gene end was trimmed by 5 bases and the J gene end by 1 base; junction bases not matched to a gene: 7. CDR1 and CDR2 (germline): LNHDA, SQIVND (reference sequence). This chain's CDR3 is CASSDAGTANTEAFF. CDR3 DNA: TGTGCCAGTAGTGACGCCGGGACAGCGAACACTGAAGCTTTCTTT.

As for this clonotype: This may arise from a read error, as a much more abundant clone is one base away. The chain uses TRBV15 and TRBJ2-7; D unclear. This CDR3 region has 11 residues. V lost 2 bases to trimming and J lost 6 bases, with 5 bases between them. CDR1 LNHNV and CDR2 YYDKDF come from the germline V gene (reference sequence). DNA of the CDR3: TGTGCCACCAGCAGAAGTCCCGAGCAGTACTTC. As protein: CATSRSPEQYF.